This entry lists 27 T cell receptor beta chains sequenced from one sample in a study of cytomegalovirus exposure and HLA in healthy donors. Vbeta (60) and Jbeta (13) primers were used in the PCR. Generated by immunoSEQ multiplex PCR, the TCRdb table keeps only in-frame clones and is missing some. Of approximately 120,000 clones in the sample, over 9.5% were seen once. The sequencing input was PBMCs. The source of these receptors is a woman between 18 and 29 years old in good health and CMV-seropositive.

This chain connects TRBV28 to TRBJ1-2; TRBD1 agrees at 8 bases. Trimming took 5 bases from V and 6 from J; bases not matched to a gene: 11. CDR3 length: 15 residues. Germline values: CDR1 MDHEN, CDR2 SYDVKM. In nucleotides, the CDR3 is TGTGCCAGCAGTACACACCGGGACAGGCTAAATGGCTACACCTTC. Protein sequence: CASSTHRDRLNGYTF.

This clone occurred a few times. The rearrangement links TRBV6-1 to TRBJ2-1; 8 bases map to TRBD1. This CDR3 contains 14 residues. J gave up 4 bases and V 7 bases, and 6 bases lay outside the gene matches. Per the germline V gene, CDR1 is MNHNS and CDR2 is SASEGT. This CDR3 is CASTTGQDYNEQFF. DNA of the CDR3: TGTGCCAGCACCACGGGACAGGATTACAATGAGCAGTTCTTC.

V is TRBV2 and J is TRBJ1-5, with 8 bases that match TRBD1. The CDR3 length is 14 residues. Germline values: CDR1 SNHLY, CDR2 FYNNEI. V lost 7 bases to trimming and J lost 2 bases; unmatched junction nucleotides: 4. This CDR3 reads CASTGQGGNQPQHF. CDR3 nucleotides: TGTGCCAGCACCGGACAGGGTGGCAATCAGCCCCAGCATTTT. Filled out from reference TRBV2 and TRBJ1-5, the complete variable domain reads EPEVTQTPSHQVTQMGQEVILRCVPISNHLYFYWYRQILGQKVEFLVSFYNNEISEKSEIFDDQFSVERPDGSNFTLKIRSTKLEDSAMYFCASTGQGGNQPQHFGDGTRLSIL.

This clone was seen only a few times. The rearrangement links TRBV18 to TRBJ1-1; TRBD1 agrees at 7 bases. The CDR3 is 14 residues long. The V and J ends lost 3 bases and 4 bases, in that order; junction bases with no gene match: 5. Germline V gives CDR1 KGHSH, CDR2 LQKENI. The DNA of the CDR3 is TGTGCCAGCTCACCGACAGGGTGGGGCACTGAAGCTTTCTTT. It specifies CASSPTGWGTEAFF.

The chain couples TRBV5-4 to TRBJ2-7; 10 nucleotides agree with TRBD2. The CDR3 loop spans 15 amino acids. With V trimmed by 5 bases and J by 6 bases, 11 bases remained unmatched. CDR1 is SGHNT and CDR2 is YYREEE in the germline V gene (reference sequence). The CDR3 coding sequence is TGTGCCAGCAGGGCCCTAGCGGGAGATGTCGGCGAGCAGTACTTC. Its translation is CASRALAGDVGEQYF. Full variable domain (rest looked up from reference TRBV5-4 and TRBJ2-7): ETGVTQSPTHLIKTRGQQVTLRCSSQSGHNTVSWYQQALGQGPQFIFQYYREEENGRGNFPPRFSGLQFPNYSSELNVNALELDDSALYLCASRALAGDVGEQYFGPGTRLTVT.

This clone has more than one count but fewer than ten. The rearrangement uses TRBV28 and TRBJ1-1; TRBD1 matches 9 bases. CDR1 and CDR2 (germline): MDHEN, SYDVKM. CDR3 length equals 14 residues. The J segment lost 4 bases and the V segment lost 4 bases, leaving 4 bases of the junction unmatched. CDR3 nucleotides: TGTGCCAGCAGTTCGGGACAGGGTTTCACTGAAGCTTTCTTT. Translating it yields CASSSGQGFTEAFF. The full variable domain, completed using reference TRBV28 and TRBJ1-1, is DVKVTQSSRYLVKRTGEKVFLECVQDMDHENMFWYRQDPGLGLRLIYFSYDVKMKEKGDIPEGYSVSREKKERFSLILESASTNQTSMYLCASSSGQGFTEAFFGQGTRLTVV.

This clone has more than one count but fewer than ten. The gene calls are TRBV7-9 and TRBJ2-1; D is uncertain. The V and J ends lost 5 bases and 5 bases respectively, with 10 bases between them. Germline CDR1 is SEHNR and CDR2 is FQNEAQ (reference sequence). The CDR3 extends over 13 amino acids. The CDR3 sequence: CASSGERDNEQFF. DNA for the CDR3: TGTGCCAGCAGCGGAGAGAGAGACAATGAGCAGTTCTTC.

This clone was seen a handful of times. The gene calls are TRBV6-5 and TRBJ2-2; weak D call: TRBD2 (6 bases). V was pared by 2 bases and J by 2 bases, with 12 bases between. The V gene's germline CDR1 is MNHEY and CDR2 SVGAGI. This CDR3 has 16 residues. In DNA form, the CDR3 reads TGTGCCAGCAGTTACAAGGAGGGAGTTAACACCGGGGAGCTGTTTTTT. It encodes CASSYKEGVNTGELFF.

This clone was counted a few times. The V and J genes are TRBV2 and TRBJ2-2, with D tentatively TRBD1 (5 bases). This CDR3 has 13 residues. From germline, CDR1 is SNHLY and CDR2 FYNNEI. V gave up 7 bases and J gave up 3 bases, with 9 bases separating them. The CDR3 loop is CASNTGYTGELFF. The CDR3 DNA sequence: TGTGCCAGCAATACAGGTTACACCGGGGAGCTGTTTTTT.

The chain couples TRBV2 to TRBJ2-7; D possibly corresponds to TRBD2 (6 bases). The CDR3 is 14 residues long. Germline CDR1 is SNHLY and CDR2 is FYNNEI. The V end was cut by 7 bases, the J end by 0 bases, with 13 bases between. CDR3 region: CASMGREFSYEQYF. As DNA, the CDR3 is TGTGCCAGCATGGGACGGGAGTTCTCCTACGAGCAGTACTTC.

This clone was counted only a few times. CDR3 DNA sequence: TGCAGTGCTAGATTTCTGGAGACCCAGTACTTC. Its protein is CSARFLETQYF. The chain employs TRBV20-1 and TRBJ2-5; D gene unclear. CDR3 length equals 11 residues. Per the germline V gene, CDR1 is DFQATT and CDR2 is SNEGSKA (reference sequence). Trimming took off 2 bases at V and 5 bases at J, with 6 bases between the two ends.

In this sample, this clone turned up a few times. Germline and junction disagree at one end, which may indicate a read error. The genes are TRBV4-1 and TRBJ1-6; 7 bases match TRBD1. This CDR3 spans 15 amino acids. Germline V gene lookup returns CDR1 MGHRA and CDR2 YSYEKL. CDR3 sequence: CASSTLTGLSSPLYF. The CDR3, as DNA: TGCGCCAGCAGCACTCTGACAGGGCTGAGCTCACCCCTCTACTTT.

The chain carries TRBV7-8 and TRBJ2-1; 14 bases match TRBD2. Germline trimming cut 8 bases from V and 7 bases from J; bases unmatched to any gene: 4. This CDR3 spans 14 amino acids. Germline CDR1 and CDR2: SGHVS and FQNEAQ. As DNA, the CDR3 is TGTGCCAGCGGGACTAGCGGGAGTTTTAATGAGCAGTTCTTC. Translation gives CASGTSGSFNEQFF.

This clone occurred a few times. The chain combines TRBV19 with TRBJ2-1; TRBD2 aligns across 14 bases. CDR1 LNHDA and CDR2 SQIVND come from the germline V gene (reference sequence). With V trimmed by 8 bases and J by 1 base, 7 bases remained unmatched. There are 17 residues in the CDR3. The CDR3: CASLGGTSGGSYNEQFF. The CDR3 nucleotides read TGTGCCAGTCTGGGAGGGACTAGCGGGGGTTCCTACAATGAGCAGTTCTTC.

The chain employs TRBV10-1 and TRBJ2-3; TRBD1 matches at 8 bases. V dropped 3 bases and J dropped 3; count of bases not matched to a gene: 5. CDR3 length: 15 residues. Germline CDR1 reads WNHNN; CDR2 reads SYGVQD (reference sequence). This CDR3 reads CASSENRGWTDTQYF. The CDR3 bases are TGCGCCAGCAGTGAAAACAGGGGGTGGACAGATACGCAGTATTTT.

This clone was seen more than once but under ten times. The CDR3, as DNA: TGCGCCAGCAGCCAAGATTGGCCCGCTAGCGGAGGGTCGTACGAGCAGTACTTC. It specifies CASSQDWPASGGSYEQYF. The rearrangement uses TRBV4-1 and TRBJ2-7; 7 nucleotides match TRBD2. V shed 0 bases and J 4 bases; nucleotides not matched to a gene: 15. Germline V gives CDR1 MGHRA, CDR2 YSYEKL. This CDR3 is built from 18 residues.

This chain uses TRBV2 with TRBJ2-7, with TRBD2 matching 12 bases. The CDR3 is 14 residues long. Germline V CDR1 and CDR2: SNHLY, FYNNEI. Losses at the gene ends were 4 bases for V and 7 bases for J; bases not matched to a gene: 5. CDR3 sequence (DNA): TGTGCCAGCAGTGGGACTAGCGGGATTCTTGAGCAGTACTTC. Translated, it gives CASSGTSGILEQYF.

In this sample, this clone turned up a few times. The gene calls are TRBV6-5 and TRBJ2-7; the D is unclear. Germline CDR1 and CDR2: MNHEY and SVGAGI. The CDR3 has 12 residues. Trimming stripped 5 bases from V and 1 base from J, with 6 bases between. CDR3 amino acids: CASSGTSYEQYF. In DNA form, the CDR3 reads TGTGCCAGCAGTGGTACTTCCTACGAGCAGTACTTC.

By sample share, this clone is medium-sized. CDR3 nucleotide sequence: TGTGCCAGCAGTTTGGGTGGCAGGGAGCAGTTCTTC. Protein product: CASSLGGREQFF. The chain carries TRBV27 and TRBJ2-1; D call uncertain. The CDR3 is made up of 12 amino acids. V was cut by 3 bases and J by 10 bases, with 10 bases left in between. Germline CDR1 MNHEY, CDR2 SMNVEV (reference sequence).

This clone was observed a few times. The J gene is TRBJ2-1, the V gene TRBV10-3, with TRBD2 identical over 9 bases. The CDR3 runs to 14 residues. Losses at the gene ends were 8 bases for V and 3 bases for J; bases not matched to a gene: 5. CDR1 is ENHRY, CDR2 SYGVKD, per germline. The CDR3 region is CAIAAGGDYNEQFF. The DNA of the CDR3 is TGTGCCATCGCGGCGGGAGGGGACTACAATGAGCAGTTCTTC.

This clone has only a few counts. V and J are TRBV5-6 and TRBJ1-3; 7 nucleotides match TRBD1. V lost 7 bases and J lost 0; bases outside the gene matches: 7. This CDR3 spans 15 amino acids. CDR1 SGHDT and CDR2 YYEEEE come from the germline V gene. CDR3 in amino acids: CASGRTGLSGNTIYF. Here the CDR3 DNA reads TGTGCCAGCGGCCGGACAGGACTCTCTGGAAACACCATATATTTT.

V usage is TRBV6-5 and J usage is TRBJ2-7, with TRBD1 matching 7 bases. The length of the CDR3 is 15 residues. V shed 6 bases, J shed 3 bases, and the junction held 11 bases outside the gene matches. CDR1 is MNHEY, CDR2 SVGAGI, per germline. The CDR3 is CASRGQATGNYEQYF. DNA for the CDR3: TGTGCCAGCAGAGGACAGGCGACGGGAAACTACGAGCAGTACTTC.

This chain connects TRBV5-5 to TRBJ2-7, with 8 bases aligning to TRBD1. The CDR3 is 15 amino acids. The trim removed 4 bases at V and 2 bases at J, leaving 8 bases unmatched. Germline values: CDR1 SGHKS, CDR2 YYEKEE (reference sequence). The CDR3 nucleotides read TGTGCCAGCAGCCTATTCACAGGGGGAACCTACGAGCAGTACTTC. Translating it yields CASSLFTGGTYEQYF. Supplemented by reference TRBV5-5 and TRBJ2-7, the full variable domain reads DAGVTQSPTHLIKTRGQQVTLRCSPISGHKSVSWYQQVLGQGPQFIFQYYEKEERGRGNFPDRFSARQFPNYSSELNVNALLLGDSALYLCASSLFTGGTYEQYFGPGTRLTVT.

This clone was picked up a small number of times. V is TRBV7-9 and J is TRBJ1-1; D remains ambiguous. Trimming removed 3 bases at V and 11 bases at J, with 10 bases between. Germline-derived CDR1 and CDR2 are SEHNR and FQNEAQ (reference sequence). CDR3 length: 11 residues. CDR3 protein: CASSLGVDAFF. The CDR3 DNA reads TGTGCCAGCAGCTTGGGAGTGGACGCTTTCTTT. The whole variable domain, remainder taken from reference TRBV7-9 and TRBJ1-1, is DTGVSQNPRHKITKRGQNVTFRCDPISEHNRLYWYRQTLGQGPEFLTYFQNEAQLEKSRLLSDRFSAERPKGSFSTLEIQRTEQGDSAMYLCASSLGVDAFFGQGTRLTVV.

The chain links TRBV28 to TRBJ1-2; possible D gene TRBD1, 5 bases. The germline V gene has CDR1 MDHEN and CDR2 SYDVKM. V was shortened by 4 bases and J by 0 bases, with 12 bases between the two germline ends. The CDR3 sequence is 15 residues long. The CDR3 sequence: CASSWSGGANYGYTF. The CDR3 DNA reads as TGTGCCAGCAGTTGGAGCGGGGGGGCTAACTATGGCTACACCTTC.

This clone was counted only a few times. This same CDR3 is encoded by further DNA sequences in the sample. V usage is TRBV6-5 and J usage is TRBJ1-3; D unclear. V lost 7 bases and J lost 0, with 7 bases in between. Germline V CDR1 and CDR2: MNHEY, SVGAGI. CDR3 length: 13 residues. In DNA, the CDR3 is TGTGCCAGCAAGCGCGTCTCTGGAAACACCATATATTTT. Its translation is CASKRVSGNTIYF.

The genes are TRBV7-8 and TRBJ2-1, with a tentative D call TRBD2 (6 bases). CDR1 SGHVS and CDR2 FQNEAQ come from the germline V gene. Trimming removed 4 bases from V and 0 bases from J, with 16 bases in between. The CDR3 is made up of 17 amino acids. The CDR3 DNA sequence: TGTGCCAGCAGCTCGACCTCTAGCGTAAGCTCCTACAATGAGCAGTTCTTC. Translation: CASSSTSSVSSYNEQFF.